This T cell receptor beta chain is from a study of vaccination and CD4 T cells after COVID-19. As concerns this clonotype: Its antigen is unknown.

The treatment denotes: roughly ten-day PBMC culture with coronavirus spike peptide pools or control peptides (ViraFEST assay). The CDR3 covers 17 residues. In germline, CDR1 is MNHEY, CDR2 SMNVEV (reference sequence). Trimming removed 2 bases from V and 2 bases from J; junction bases left unmatched: 11. The Oncomine TCR Beta short-read assay was applied to DNA of cultured CD4+ T cells. In TCRdb, the PCR reads were re-called with MiXCR into one record per CDR3 protein. The sample has 10,000 to 15,000 distinct CDR3 sequences, just under 75% seen once. The TCR sequence derives from a human donor who had recovered from COVID-19. The chain has TRBV27 and TRBJ2-7, with 8 nucleotides matching TRBD2. The sample was CD4+ T cells from blood, cultured in vitro. This CDR3 reads CASSLGYIPGGPYEQYF. CDR3 sequence (DNA): TGTGCCAGCAGTTTAGGGTATATACCGGGAGGGCCCTACGAGCAGTACTTC.